Shown below are 14 T cell receptor beta chains from a single sample sequenced in a study of blood T cell repertoires in COVID-19. Profiled with immunoSEQ multiplex PCR; TCRdb holds only in-frame clones, not every one. There are about 180,000 clones in the sample; approximately 89% occur only once, and 4% to 5% lies in the top ten. What was sequenced was peripheral blood. These receptors originate from a woman aged 25 to 39 with acute or convalescent COVID-19.

Remarks on this clone: Compared with germline, one end of the junction differs, possibly owing to a read error. The gene calls are TRBV2 and TRBJ1-2; 8 bases agree with TRBD1. The CDR3 has 15 amino acids. Germline loops: CDR1 SNHLY, CDR2 FYNNEI. Written as DNA, the CDR3 is TGTGCCAGCAGCACCCCGGACAGGGCTAAATATGGCTACACCTTC. Translated, it gives CASSTPDRAKYGYTF.

This clone was seen once. The rearrangement links TRBV28 to TRBJ1-3; D not resolved. Per germline, CDR1 MDHEN and CDR2 SYDVKM. V lost 7 bases, J lost 0 bases, and 7 bases lay in between. This CDR3 has 13 residues. DNA of the CDR3: TGTGCCAGCACGACACCCTCTGGAAACACCATATATTTT. Translated: CASTTPSGNTIYF.

This sequence joins TRBV21-1 and TRBJ2-3; TRBD1, the table's D call, lacks a check against the DNA. TRBV21-1 corresponds to a pseudogene. The CDR3 totals 14 residues. CDR3 in DNA: TGTGCCAGCGGCGGACAGATCCCATCGCATACGCAGTATTTT. Translation: CASGGQIPSHTQYF.

The V gene is TRBV28, the J gene TRBJ2-5; no firm D call. The germline CDR1 and CDR2 sequences are MDHEN and SYDVKM. CDR3 length equals 11 residues. The V end was cut by 3 bases, the J end by 4 bases, with 3 bases between. The CDR3 DNA is TGTGCCAGCAGTTTTCGAGAGACCCAGTACTTC. Protein sequence: CASSFRETQYF.

The chain combines TRBV3-1 (or the pseudogene TRBV3-2) with TRBJ2-3, with 7 bases fitting TRBD2. CDR1 LGHDT and CDR2 YNNKEL come from the germline V gene (reference sequence). This CDR3 has 16 amino acids. Germline trimming cut 2 bases from V and 1 base from J; bases unmatched to any gene: 6. CDR3 in DNA: TGTGCCAGCAGCCAACAAAGACTAGCCGGCACAGATACGCAGTATTTT. Translated, it gives CASSQQRLAGTDTQYF.

The CDR3 DNA reads as TGCAGTGCTAGTGCCACGGTACCCTCCTACGAGCAGTACTTC. This gives the protein CSASATVPSYEQYF. This chain uses TRBV20-1 with TRBJ2-7, with D hard to call. Germline V gene lookup returns CDR1 DFQATT and CDR2 SNEGSKA (reference sequence). V was pared by 3 bases and J by 0 bases, with 12 bases between. The CDR3 has 14 residues.

This rearrangement joins TRBV28 to TRBJ1-6; D gene unclear. Germline V gene sequence: CDR1 MDHEN, CDR2 SYDVKM. This CDR3 spans 11 amino acids. Trimming took 7 bases from V and 14 from J, leaving 12 bases between them. The CDR3 reads CASTEGIALHF. CDR3 nucleotide sequence: TGTGCCAGCACGGAGGGCATAGCCCTCCACTTT.

The J gene is TRBJ1-6, the V gene TRBV3-1 (or the pseudogene TRBV3-2), with 7 bases matching TRBD1. Germline V lookup: CDR1 LGHDT, CDR2 YNNKEL (reference sequence). The CDR3 covers 14 residues. J was trimmed by 9 bases and V by 4 bases; bases with no gene match: 6. CDR3 DNA: TGTGCCAGCAGCCCAAGACAGGGAACTTCACCCCTCCACTTT. Its protein is CASSPRQGTSPLHF.

The V gene is TRBV12-5, the J gene TRBJ1-2; D not certain. V lost 6 bases, J lost 3 bases, and 14 bases lay in between. This CDR3 is built from 14 residues. Per the germline V gene, CDR1 is LGHNT and CDR2 is FRNRAP. In DNA, the CDR3 is TGTGCTAGTGGGGGTCCCAGGAATTACTATGGCTACACCTTC. This codes for CASGGPRNYYGYTF.

The chain is built from TRBV29-1 and TRBJ1-3; D remains ambiguous. The length of the CDR3 is 15 residues. Germline CDR1 and CDR2: SQVTM and ANQGSEA. V was trimmed by 6 bases and J by 0 bases, leaving 15 bases between them. Here the CDR3 reads CSVSFRHVSGNTIYF. In DNA, the CDR3 is TGCAGCGTGTCCTTTCGACACGTCTCTGGAAACACCATATATTTT.

J is TRBJ2-1 and V is TRBV19; 8 nucleotides agree with TRBD2. Germline trimming cut 0 bases from V and 15 bases from J; bases unmatched to any gene: 4. Per the germline V gene, CDR1 is LNHDA and CDR2 is SQIVND (reference sequence). The CDR3 length is 12 residues. CDR3 amino acids: CASSIEGTRLFF. CDR3 DNA: TGTGCCAGTAGTATAGAGGGGACTAGATTGTTCTTC.

The chain carries TRBV7-2 and TRBJ2-5, with TRBD1 identical over 9 bases. The length of the CDR3 is 15 residues. Germline assignment: CDR1 SGHTA and CDR2 FQGNSA. With 3 bases clipped from V and 5 bases from J, the junction kept 7 bases outside the gene matches. CDR3 amino acids: CASSLGDRDGETQYF. The DNA of the CDR3 is TGTGCCAGCAGCTTGGGGGACAGGGATGGCGAGACCCAGTACTTC.

The gene calls are TRBV3-1 (or the pseudogene TRBV3-2) and TRBJ1-4, with D tentatively TRBD1 (6 bases). CDR1 LGHDT and CDR2 YNNKEL come from the germline V gene (reference sequence). V was trimmed by 4 bases and J by 7 bases, leaving 16 bases between them. This CDR3 has 15 amino acids. The CDR3 bases are TGTGCCAGCAGCCCCCGGCAGGGAGGGGGTGAAAAACTGTTTTTT. Translated: CASSPRQGGGEKLFF.

V and J are TRBV19 and TRBJ2-1; D is unresolved. The CDR3 has 15 residues. V was shortened by 0 bases and J by 0 bases, with 6 bases between the two germline ends. The germline CDR1 and CDR2 sequences are LNHDA and SQIVND (reference sequence). For the CDR3, the DNA is TGTGCCAGTAGTATAGATTCCGGCTCCTACAATGAGCAGTTCTTC. This encodes CASSIDSGSYNEQFF.